The 19 T cell receptor beta chains below were found in one sample sequenced in a study of response to subunit inactivated influenza vaccine. TCRdb recomputed calls from the RT-PCR reads with MiXCR, one row per CDR3 protein. Here the sample spans under 550,000 distinct CDR3 sequences, approximately 7.7% being singletons. Sample: PBMCs from blood, taken around 25 months after vaccination. These TCRs come from a man aged 50 to 75 who received an inactivated influenza vaccine.

The gene calls are TRBV18 and TRBJ2-5; D gene unclear. The germline gives CDR1 KGHSH, CDR2 LQKENI. The CDR3 covers 16 residues. Trimming took off 6 bases at V and 1 base at J, with 18 bases between the two ends. CDR3 sequence: CASSSKGRGTQETQYF. The CDR3, as DNA: TGTGCCAGCTCTTCCAAGGGCCGTGGCACCCAAGAGACCCAGTACTTC. Full variable domain (remainder filled in from reference TRBV18 and TRBJ2-5): NAGVMQNPRHLVRRRGQEARLRCSPMKGHSHVYWYRQLPEEGLKFMVYLQKENIIDESGMPKERFSAEFPKEGPSILRIQQVVRGDSAAYFCASSSKGRGTQETQYFGPGTRLLVL.

This chain joins TRBV18 and TRBJ2-2; D is perhaps TRBD1 (5 bases). CDR1 is KGHSH and CDR2 is LQKENI in the germline V gene. Trimming cost V 3 bases and J 2 bases, with 10 bases left between them. This CDR3 has 15 amino acids. In DNA, the CDR3 is TGTGCCAGCTCACCGAAGACAGATAACACCGGGGAGCTGTTTTTT. Protein sequence: CASSPKTDNTGELFF.

With respect to this clonotype: This may arise from a read error, as a much more abundant clone is one base away. This chain connects TRBV5-1 to TRBJ2-2; 10 nucleotides agree with TRBD1. This CDR3 region has 18 residues. In germline, CDR1 is SGHRS, CDR2 YFSETQ. J gave up 4 bases and V 3 bases, and 12 bases lay outside the gene matches. The CDR3 loop is CASSSMGQGRTSTGELFF. The CDR3 nucleotides are TGCGCCAGCAGCTCAATGGGACAGGGGCGTACGAGCACCGGGGAGCTGTTTTTT.

V gene TRBV27 combines with J gene TRBJ2-7; TRBD2 aligns across 8 bases. In germline, CDR1 is MNHEY, CDR2 SMNVEV (reference sequence). The V segment lost 2 bases and the J segment 4 bases; nucleotides outside the gene matches: 1. The CDR3 has 13 residues. The CDR3 is CASSLKREYEQYF. The CDR3 bases are TGTGCCAGCAGTTTAAAGCGGGAGTACGAGCAGTACTTC.

The J gene is TRBJ2-7, the V gene TRBV20-1; TRBD1 agrees at 8 bases. CDR3 length equals 14 residues. Per the germline V gene, CDR1 is DFQATT and CDR2 is SNEGSKA (reference sequence). J was trimmed by 2 bases and V by 5 bases; bases with no gene match: 8. CDR3 nucleotide sequence: TGCAGTGCTGGTGGGACAGGAGGAACCTACGAGCAGTACTTC. Translation: CSAGGTGGTYEQYF.

J is TRBJ2-1 and V is TRBV3-1, with D possibly being TRBD1 (5 bases). Looked up from germline, CDR1 is LGHDT and CDR2 is YNNKEL (reference sequence). This CDR3 has 14 residues. Deletions cut 5 bases from V and 10 bases from J, with 18 bases between. This CDR3 reads CASSGISGYNEQFF. The CDR3 bases are TGTGCCAGCAGCGGGATTTCAGGGTATAACGAGCAGTTCTTC.

The gene calls are TRBV18 and TRBJ2-7; 7 bases are shared with TRBD2. Germline V gene lookup returns CDR1 KGHSH and CDR2 LQKENI. The CDR3 is 15 amino acids. V was pared by 2 bases and J by 0 bases, with 4 bases of the junction left unmatched. For the CDR3, the DNA is TGTGCCAGCTCACCAACGACTAGCCCCTCCTACGAGCAGTACTTC. Its protein is CASSPTTSPSYEQYF.

This clonotype was detected a few times. The rearrangement uses TRBV7-2 and TRBJ2-5; a weak D match, TRBD1 (6 bases). Germline values: CDR1 SGHTA, CDR2 FQGNSA. CDR3 length: 17 amino acids. V was trimmed by 1 base and J by 6 bases, leaving 21 bases between them. DNA for the CDR3: TGTGCCAGCAGCTTAGTGGGTCAGGGGACCCCGGGGCAGACCCAGTACTTC. This gives the protein CASSLVGQGTPGQTQYF.

This clonotype was detected once. A junction end diverges from the germline sequence, so it may reflect a read error. The rearrangement joins TRBV3-1 to TRBJ2-2; D not resolved. This CDR3 has 15 residues. CDR1 and CDR2 from the germline V gene are LGHDT and YNNKEL (reference sequence). CDR3 in amino acids: CASSKLILNTGELFF. The CDR3 DNA reads TGTGCCAGCAGCAAGCTGATTCTGAACACTGGGGAGCTGTTTTTT.

The genes are TRBV5-1 and TRBJ2-7; D is undetermined. The CDR3 is made up of 15 amino acids. CDR1 is SGHRS and CDR2 is YFSETQ in the germline V gene. V was trimmed by 3 bases and J by 0 bases, leaving 13 bases between them. DNA for the CDR3: TGCGCCAGCAGCTACGATAGGACGAGCTCCTACGAGCAGTACTTC. This sequence encodes CASSYDRTSSYEQYF.

This clonotype was counted ten times or more. The V gene is TRBV7-8, the J gene TRBJ2-3; 8 bases line up with TRBD2. The CDR3 has 14 residues. The trim removed 8 bases at V and 2 bases at J, leaving 6 bases unmatched. Germline CDR1 and CDR2: SGHVS and FQNEAQ. The CDR3 coding sequence is TGTGCCAGCTTCCGCGGGAGGTTCACAGATACGCAGTATTTT. Translation: CASFRGRFTDTQYF. Full variable domain (outside the CDR3, taken from reference TRBV7-8 and TRBJ2-3): GAGVSQSPRYKVAKRGQDVALRCDPISGHVSLFWYQQALGQGPEFLTYFQNEAQLDKSGLPSDRFFAERPEGSVSTLKIQRTQQEDSAVYLCASFRGRFTDTQYFGPGTRLTVL.

This clonotype came up a few times. The V gene is TRBV15, the J gene TRBJ2-1; no definite D call. CDR1 and CDR2 (germline): LNHNV, YYDKDF (reference sequence). Trimming cost V 5 bases and J 7 bases, with 12 bases left between them. CDR3 length: 13 residues. CDR3 region: CATSLTGPNEQFF. Here the CDR3 DNA reads TGTGCCACCAGCTTGACTGGACCGAATGAGCAGTTCTTC.

This clonotype was seen many times. The CDR3, as DNA: TGTGCCAGCAGCTTAGTTCTCGGCGGTAACACCGGGGAGCTGTTTTTT. Its protein is CASSLVLGGNTGELFF. This chain uses TRBV7-2 with TRBJ2-2; no reliable D call. Germline-derived CDR1 and CDR2 are SGHTA and FQGNSA. The V and J ends lost 1 base and 2 bases respectively, with 11 bases between them. This CDR3 has 16 amino acids.

V and J are TRBV9 and TRBJ2-1; TRBD2 might be the D (6 bases). The CDR3 is made up of 16 amino acids. Germline assignment: CDR1 SGDLS and CDR2 YYNGEE. V gave up 0 bases and J gave up 0 bases, with 10 bases separating them. The CDR3 sequence is CASSVGHGSSYNEQFF. In DNA, the CDR3 is TGTGCCAGCAGCGTAGGTCACGGGAGCTCCTACAATGAGCAGTTCTTC.

This clonotype was detected ten times or more. This chain connects TRBV20-1 to TRBJ1-5; D not resolved. This CDR3 contains 14 residues. V lost 3 bases and J lost 1, with 10 bases in between. Looked up from germline, CDR1 is DFQATT and CDR2 is SNEGSKA (reference sequence). CDR3 in amino acids: CSARKHISNQPQHF. CDR3 DNA sequence: TGCAGTGCTAGGAAACACATCAGCAATCAGCCCCAGCATTTT.

This clonotype appeared a few times. The CDR3 reads CASSSRLRETQYF. The CDR3 DNA follows: TGTGCCAGTAGTAGTCGCCTACGGGAGACCCAGTACTTC. The chain joins TRBV19 to TRBJ2-5; D is ambiguous. CDR1 LNHDA and CDR2 SQIVND come from the germline V gene (reference sequence). Trimming left V 4 bases short and J 5 bases short, with 11 bases between. There are 13 residues in the CDR3.

This clonotype was seen ten or more times. The rearrangement joins TRBV29-1 to TRBJ2-3; D is perhaps TRBD2 (6 bases). V was pared by 0 bases and J by 5 bases, with 18 bases between. The CDR3 contains 16 residues. The germline gives CDR1 SQVTM, CDR2 ANQGSEA. CDR3 residues: CSVEDQSGGKLDTQYF. The CDR3 nucleotides read TGCAGCGTTGAAGATCAGTCCGGCGGGAAACTAGATACGCAGTATTTT.

There are a few counts of this clonotype. The chain carries TRBV6-2 or TRBV6-3 and TRBJ2-5; 9 nucleotides agree with TRBD1. Looked up from germline, CDR1 is MNHEY and CDR2 is SVGEGT. The CDR3 has 17 amino acids. The trim removed 2 bases at V and 0 bases at J, leaving 7 bases unmatched. The CDR3 loop is CASSYPRDRVYQETQYF. The CDR3 region has the DNA TGTGCCAGCAGTTACCCCCGGGACAGGGTGTACCAAGAGACCCAGTACTTC.

This clonotype was counted a few times. The rearrangement uses TRBV27 and TRBJ2-3; TRBD2 aligns across 12 bases. The CDR3 totals 14 residues. The junction had 7 bases not matched to a gene; V was cut back by 6 bases and J by 9 bases. The germline CDR1 and CDR2 sequences are MNHEY and SMNVEV (reference sequence). CDR3 loop: CASSLGLAGRTQYF. The DNA of the CDR3 is TGTGCCAGCAGCCTAGGACTAGCGGGAAGGACGCAGTATTTT.